The sequence of this TCR beta chain was determined in a study of T-cell reconstitution after alpha-beta-depleted transplantation in children. Germline CDR1 reads DFQATT; CDR2 reads SNEGSKA (reference sequence). J gave up 2 bases and V 6 bases, and 20 bases lay outside the gene matches. This CDR3 comprises 18 residues. TCRbeta library construction was performed incorporating unique molecular identifiers. MiXCR, run by TCRdb on the PCR reads, gives a single entry per CDR3 protein. Of hundreds of thousands of distinct CDR3 sequences detected, 16% appear once; the ten largest clones hold 0.8% to 1.1%. Specimen: PBMCs from the stem cell graft donor, collected from the stem cell graft. The rearrangement joins TRBV20-1 to TRBJ2-3; 7 nucleotides line up with TRBD2. This clonotype originated in a human donor who donated a stem cell graft to a child with acute myeloid leukemia. In DNA form, the CDR3 reads TGCAGTGCCGCTCCTCCCTCTTGGGGAGGGCTCATCACAGATACGCAGTATTTT. It yields the protein CSAAPPSWGGLITDTQYF.